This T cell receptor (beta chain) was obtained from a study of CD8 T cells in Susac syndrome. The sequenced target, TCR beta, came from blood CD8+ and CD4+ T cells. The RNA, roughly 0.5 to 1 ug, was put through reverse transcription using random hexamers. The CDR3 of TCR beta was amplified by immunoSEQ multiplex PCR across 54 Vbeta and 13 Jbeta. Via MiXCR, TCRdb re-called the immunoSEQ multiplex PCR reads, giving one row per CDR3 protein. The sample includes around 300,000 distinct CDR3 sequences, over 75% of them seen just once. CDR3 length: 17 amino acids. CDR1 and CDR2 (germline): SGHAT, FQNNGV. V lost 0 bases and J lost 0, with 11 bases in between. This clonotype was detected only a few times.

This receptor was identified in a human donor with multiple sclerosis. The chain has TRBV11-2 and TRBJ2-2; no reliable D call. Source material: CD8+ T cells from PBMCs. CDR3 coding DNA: TGTGCCAGCAGCTTAGATTTGGGCCGCTCGAACACCGGGGAGCTGTTTTTT. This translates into CASSLDLGRSNTGELFF.